This T cell receptor (beta chain) is from a study of multiple sclerosis patients with progressive multifocal leukoencephalopathy. The study's findings and limits: Most PML patients had lower entropy, suggesting less diverse TRB repertoires.

With respect to this clone: The antigen is undetermined.

The V gene lost 2 bases and the J gene lost 8 bases, with 10 bases spanning the gap. The CDR3 is made up of 14 amino acids. Germline CDR1 and CDR2: LGHNT and FRNRAP. The protocol was immunoSEQ multiplex PCR, while the TCRdb copy is restricted to in-frame clones and leaves out a portion. The sample shows 31,000 or so clones, approximately 90% of them seen only once. The time point was: before natalizumab initiation. This rearrangement joins TRBV12-5 to TRBJ1-6; no clear D gene. Sequencing input: PBMCs. The clonotype comes from a human donor with multiple sclerosis. CDR3 DNA: TGTGCTAGTGGTTTGAGGCGAGGCGATTCACCCCTCCACTTT. As protein: CASGLRRGDSPLHF. Supplemented by reference TRBV12-5 and TRBJ1-6, the full variable domain reads DARVTQTPRHKVTEMGQEVTMRCQPILGHNTVFWYRQTMMQGLELLAYFRNRAPLDDSGMPKDRFSAEMPDATLATLKIQPSEPRDSAVYFCASGLRRGDSPLHFGNGTRLTVT.